This T cell receptor (beta chain) originates from a study of CDR3 diversity in severe acne (dated by TCRdb to 2018 to 2020). About this clonotype itself: Its recognized antigen is unknown. One base away there is no much larger clone; base qualities are not given.

To prepare the library, PCR was applied. Sequencing used an Illumina HiSeq 2000. The public sequencing data were trimmed at Q25 with fastp and processed into clonotypes with MiXCR by TCRdb, which kept only in-frame beta chains. Rows with a matching CDR3 protein are joined into one entry that keeps the most common DNA and genes. The sample data list roughly 79,000 distinct CDR3 sequences, and about half of these were observed just once. Clones ranked in the top ten supply 9.5% to 13% of the sample. Via the germline V gene, CDR1 is KGHDR and CDR2 SFDVKD. The CDR3 runs 15 residues from the cysteine to the phenylalanine. This entry keeps only the CDR3 DNA: 45 bases, framed from base 1. Relative to germline, V is 0 bases shorter and J is 2 bases shorter, with 9 bases between their ends.

The V gene is TRBV24-1 and the J gene is TRBJ2-5, with the D gene not clear enough to name. Input material: blood. This clonotype originated in a male donor with severe acne vulgaris. The bases are TGTGCCACCAGTGATTTGCTTAGTGGACAAGAGACCCAGTACTTC. The resulting protein is CATSDLLSGQETQYF.